The present TCR beta chain was sequenced within a study of T cell changes during pregnancy in multiple sclerosis. Germline trimming cut 5 bases from V and 6 bases from J; bases unmatched to any gene: 10. The V gene's germline CDR1 is LNHDA and CDR2 SQIVND (reference sequence). CDR3 length: 15 amino acids. The data were produced by immunoSEQ multiplex PCR, yet TCRdb's version contains in-frame clones alone and is incomplete. Of 45,000 to 75,000 clones in the sample, nearly 95% were seen once. Sequences were derived from peripheral blood, sampled in the first trimester of pregnancy. This receptor was obtained from a female donor with multiple sclerosis, enrolled in a pregnancy study. V is TRBV19 and J is TRBJ1-2; 9 bases line up with TRBD1. The CDR3 reads CASSAQQGAADGYTF. CDR3 DNA sequence: TGTGCCAGTAGTGCACAACAGGGGGCGGCTGATGGCTACACCTTC.